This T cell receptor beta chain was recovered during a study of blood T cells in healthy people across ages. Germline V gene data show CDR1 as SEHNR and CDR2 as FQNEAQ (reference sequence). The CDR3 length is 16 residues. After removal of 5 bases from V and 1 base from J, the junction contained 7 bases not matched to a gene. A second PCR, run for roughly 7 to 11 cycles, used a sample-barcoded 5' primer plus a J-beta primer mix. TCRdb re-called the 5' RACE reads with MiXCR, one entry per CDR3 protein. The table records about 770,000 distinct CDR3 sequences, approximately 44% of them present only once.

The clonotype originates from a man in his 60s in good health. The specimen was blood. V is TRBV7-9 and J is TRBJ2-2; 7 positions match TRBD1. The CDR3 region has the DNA TGTGCCAGCAGCCCGACAGGGTTAAGGAACACCGGGGAGCTGTTTTTT. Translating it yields CASSPTGLRNTGELFF.